This T cell receptor (beta chain) was recovered during a study of tumor-infiltrating lymphocytes in primary liver carcinoma. Starting from 500 ng of total RNA, TCR beta cDNA was produced with a primer in the constant region. Construction of TCR beta libraries relied on three successive nested multiplex PCR rounds employing slightly modified ARM-PCR. Rounds one and two of PCR, each of roughly 10 cycles, were primed with TRBV1-TRBV30 forward primers and a C-beta reverse primer. One entry per CDR3 protein results from TCRdb running MiXCR on the multiplex PCR reads. In the table there are 100,000 to 150,000 distinct CDR3 sequences, roughly three fifths of which are singletons. Details on this clonotype: A read error may be the cause here, since a much bigger clone is one base away.

Per the germline V gene, CDR1 is SGHNT and CDR2 is YYREEE (reference sequence). The CDR3 has 13 residues. RNA and DNA were co-extracted from approximately 20-30 mg of unsorted bulk tissue. This TCR was sampled from a woman aged 60-75 years with primary liver carcinoma and hepatitis B virus infection. The sequenced sample consisted of liver tumor tissue from sampling region 3. The subset denotes: tumor region T3, left-lateral pole. The chain employs TRBV5-4 and TRBJ2-5; unclear D gene. The chain's CDR3 is CTSSLKQKETQYF. CDR3 coding DNA: TGTACCAGCAGCTTGAAACAGAAAGAGACCCAGTACTTC.